Below are 31 T cell receptor beta chains sequenced from a single sample in a study of read filtering for tumor transcriptome and immune sequencing. This library used approximately 0.4 ug RNA and molecular barcoded adaptors spanning alpha/delta and beta/gamma chains. A single record per CDR3 protein comes from TCRdb applying MiXCR to the reads. The table has 75,000 to 95,000 distinct CDR3 sequences, roughly 21% seen once. The sample taken for sequencing was a population of CD138-negative cells sorted from bone marrow. All receptors derive from a donor older than 35 with multiple myeloma.

This clonotype is judged medium-sized. The V gene is TRBV24-1, the J gene TRBJ1-1; perhaps TRBD1 as D (6 bases). This CDR3 contains 13 residues. The V gene lost 3 bases and the J gene lost 9 bases, with 13 bases spanning the gap. Germline V gene sequence: CDR1 KGHDR, CDR2 SFDVKD. In nucleotides, the CDR3 is TGTGCCACCAGTGATCCTCAGGACAGAAAAGCTTTCTTT. Amino acids: CATSDPQDRKAFF.

The chain employs TRBV20-1 and TRBJ2-5; maybe TRBD1 (6 bases). Deletions cut 1 base from V and 5 bases from J, with 11 bases between. Germline CDR1 DFQATT, CDR2 SNEGSKA (reference sequence). The CDR3 has 13 amino acids. CDR3 nucleotides: TGCAGTGCTAGAGTACAGGGAACCGAGACCCAGTACTTC. Residues: CSARVQGTETQYF.

This clonotype appeared many times. The chain links TRBV18 to TRBJ2-3, with D possibly TRBD2 on 5 matching bases. This CDR3 is built from 14 residues. The germline gives CDR1 KGHSH, CDR2 LQKENI. V lost 1 base to trimming and J lost 5 bases, with 10 bases between them. This CDR3 reads CASSPLRDLDTQYF. DNA for the CDR3: TGTGCCAGCTCACCACTCCGGGATCTAGATACGCAGTATTTT.

This clonotype was recorded a few times. The V gene is TRBV11-2, the J gene TRBJ2-5, with 12 bases that match TRBD1. The CDR3 is 20 amino acids. Per the germline V gene, CDR1 is SGHAT and CDR2 is FQNNGV. V gave up 5 bases and J gave up 1 base; unmatched junction bases: 17. In DNA, the CDR3 is TGTGCCAGCAGCCTAAGGCCGGGACAGGGGGCCCTTGGGATCCAAGAGACCCAGTACTTC. Residues: CASSLRPGQGALGIQETQYF.

Points on this clonotype: This may be a read error, as it is one base from a much larger clone. This chain connects TRBV18 to TRBJ2-1, with D maybe TRBD1 (6 bases). The germline V gene encodes CDR1 KGHSH and CDR2 LQKENI. V was shortened by 6 bases and J by 7 bases, with 13 bases between the two germline ends. The CDR3 spans 13 residues. CDR3 sequence reads: CASSLGQQNEQFF. CDR3 sequence (DNA): TGTGCCAGCTCGCTCGGACAGCAGAATGAGCAGTTCTTC.

The sample holds a few counts of this clonotype. This could be a read error, since a much larger clone is one nucleotide away. The J gene is TRBJ2-1, the V gene TRBV7-3; weak D call: TRBD1 (6 bases). Per the germline V gene, CDR1 is SGHTA and CDR2 is FQGTGA. CDR3 size: 14 residues. CDR3 in DNA: TGTGCCAGCAGCTTAACGGGACATGACAATGATCAGTTCTTC. Translation: CASSLTGHDNDQFF.

This clonotype was seen many times. The chain uses TRBV7-9 and TRBJ2-5; TRBD2 matches 9 bases. V gave up 2 bases and J gave up 1 base; unmatched junction bases: 5. Germline V gene data show CDR1 as SEHNR and CDR2 as FQNEAQ (reference sequence). The CDR3 sequence is 16 residues long. CDR3 coding DNA: TGTGCCAGCAGCTTATTGGGTAGCGGGGGCCAAGAGACCCAGTACTTC. This sequence encodes CASSLLGSGGQETQYF. Supplemented by reference TRBV7-9 and TRBJ2-5, the full variable domain reads DTGVSQNPRHKITKRGQNVTFRCDPISEHNRLYWYRQTLGQGPEFLTYFQNEAQLEKSRLLSDRFSAERPKGSFSTLEIQRTEQGDSAMYLCASSLLGSGGQETQYFGPGTRLLVL.

This clonotype came up many times. This sequence joins TRBV7-3 and TRBJ2-2; D might be TRBD1 or TRBD2, each matching 5 bases. This CDR3 has 15 residues. V dropped 5 bases and J dropped 0 bases, with 10 bases sitting between them. Germline V CDR1 and CDR2: SGHTA, FQGTGA. CDR3 sequence: CASSPRGSNTGELFF. CDR3 DNA: TGTGCCAGCAGCCCGAGGGGATCGAACACCGGGGAGCTGTTTTTT.

This clonotype was counted at least ten times. The gene calls are TRBV28 and TRBJ1-4, with 8 bases matching TRBD1. Germline values: CDR1 MDHEN, CDR2 SYDVKM. CDR3 length: 17 amino acids. V shed 5 bases and J 0 bases; nucleotides not matched to a gene: 8. CDR3 nucleotides: TGTGCCAGCAGTGCCCCGGGACAGGCAACAACTAATGAAAAACTGTTTTTT. It yields the protein CASSAPGQATTNEKLFF.

This clonotype was observed at least ten times. The V and J genes are TRBV12-3 or TRBV12-4 and TRBJ2-2; no reliable D call. V shed 5 bases and J shed 0 bases, with 13 bases lying between them. The CDR3 is made up of 16 amino acids. CDR3 amino acids: CASSGAMGPNTGELFF. In nucleotides, the CDR3 is TGTGCCAGCAGTGGAGCAATGGGTCCGAACACCGGGGAGCTGTTTTTT.

V is TRBV11-2 and J is TRBJ2-5; 9 nucleotides agree with TRBD1. The CDR3 totals 16 residues. CDR1 SGHAT and CDR2 FQNNGV come from the germline V gene. Trimming at V came to 0 bases and at J to 5 bases, leaving 7 bases not matched to a gene. The CDR3 reads CASSLDGGTGLETQYF. Here the CDR3 DNA reads TGTGCCAGCAGCTTAGATGGCGGGACAGGGTTGGAGACCCAGTACTTC.

This clonotype was recorded many times. This chain uses TRBV6-6 with TRBJ2-1; a possible D gene is TRBD1 (6 bases). CDR1 and CDR2 (germline): MNHNY, SVGAGI (reference sequence). Trimming left V 0 bases short and J 0 bases short, with 9 bases between. This CDR3 spans 16 amino acids. The CDR3 spells CASSYSRTASYNEQFF. In nucleotides, the CDR3 is TGTGCCAGCAGTTACTCACGGACAGCCTCCTACAATGAGCAGTTCTTC.

This clonotype is medium-sized (0.01 to 0.1%) in the sample. The J gene is TRBJ2-1, the V gene TRBV6-5, with a possible D match to TRBD1 (5 bases). This CDR3 is 12 amino acids long. CDR1 MNHEY and CDR2 SVGAGI come from the germline V gene. V was cut by 6 bases and J by 6 bases, with 9 bases left in between. CDR3 nucleotides: TGTGCCAGCAGCTTCAGGGTCAATGAGCAGTTCTTC. This sequence encodes CASSFRVNEQFF.

This clonotype occurred many times. The chain recombines TRBV28 with TRBJ1-1, with D tentatively TRBD1 (5 bases). Germline V gene sequence: CDR1 MDHEN, CDR2 SYDVKM. Trimming shortened V by 7 bases and J by 7 bases, and 16 bases separated the two germline ends. This CDR3 contains 13 residues. In DNA form, the CDR3 reads TGTGCCAGCACCCCTCCGGGGCCTCTTGAAGCTTTCTTT. Amino acids: CASTPPGPLEAFF.

This clonotype was seen a handful of times. The gene calls are TRBV20-1 and TRBJ1-2, with D unclear. The CDR3 is 15 amino acids. V dropped 1 base and J dropped 3 bases, with 15 bases sitting between them. CDR1 and CDR2 from the germline V gene are DFQATT and SNEGSKA (reference sequence). CDR3 in DNA: TGCAGTGCTAGAGCGGCCACCCCGATCCACTATGGCTACACCTTC. The encoded protein is CSARAATPIHYGYTF.

A few counts support this clonotype. This chain connects TRBV2 to TRBJ2-2; a weak D match, TRBD2 (6 bases). The CDR3 has 18 amino acids. Germline V gene sequence: CDR1 SNHLY, CDR2 FYNNEI. Trimming removed 4 bases from V and 5 bases from J, with 23 bases in between. CDR3 bases: TGTGCCAGCAGTGGTCCCCTTTGGCGGGAAAGGGATACCGGGGAGCTGTTTTTT. This encodes CASSGPLWRERDTGELFF.

In its sample, this clonotype was seen once. A far more abundant clone sits one base away, making this likely a read error. The CDR3 protein is CASSKPPLGEQYF. The CDR3 nucleotides are TGTGCCAGCAGCAAGCCGCCCCTAGGCGAGCAGTACTTC. The chain has TRBV7-9 and TRBJ2-7; D not certain. CDR3 length: 13 amino acids. The V end lost 5 bases, the J end lost 6 bases, and 14 bases lay between the germline ends. Germline assignment: CDR1 SEHNR and CDR2 FQNEAQ (reference sequence).

With respect to this clonotype: Given a much more abundant clone one base away, this may be a read error. Here the CDR3 omits its conserved ending phenylalanine or tryptophan, so a read error is the likely source. This sequence joins TRBV7-2 and TRBJ2-5, with D uncertain. Germline V lookup: CDR1 SGHTA, CDR2 FQGNSA. V lost 5 bases, J lost 5 bases, and 6 bases lay in between. The CDR3 consists of 11 residues. CDR3 coding DNA: TGTGCCAGCAGCCGCAGCGAGACCCAGTACTCC. Protein: CASSRSETQYS.

This clonotype was counted only a few times. This chain joins TRBV21-1 and TRBJ1-5. TRBV21-1 is a recognized pseudogene. CDR3 length: 13 residues. CDR3 protein: CASGTTWDQPQHF. For the CDR3, the DNA is TGTGCCAGCGGCACCACTTGGGATCAGCCCCAGCATTTT.

Remarks on this clonotype: This may be a read error, as it is one base from a much larger clone. CDR3 loop: CASSSTSGTEEQNIQYF. The CDR3 DNA is TGTGCCAGCAGCTCCACCTCCGGGACAGAAGAACAAAACATTCAGTACTTC. The rearrangement joins TRBV3-1 to TRBJ2-4; TRBD1 aligns across 7 bases. CDR3 length: 17 amino acids. The germline CDR1 and CDR2 sequences are LGHDT and YNNKEL (reference sequence). V shed 5 bases, J shed 5 bases, and the junction held 15 bases outside the gene matches.

This clonotype has just a few counts. V is TRBV18 and J is TRBJ1-1, with 7 bases matching TRBD1. V was clipped by 5 bases and J by 11 bases; unmatched bases: 8. Germline V CDR1 and CDR2: KGHSH, LQKENI. The CDR3 totals 12 residues. CDR3 coding DNA: TGTGCCAGCTCAACTACAGGGGATGTGGCTTTCTTT. Its protein is CASSTTGDVAFF.

Regarding this clonotype: Since a much larger clone is just one base distant, this may be a read error. This sequence joins TRBV7-9 and TRBJ2-5; perhaps D is TRBD1 or TRBD2 (5 bases each). The germline V and J ends were trimmed by 5 bases and 5 bases, with 12 bases remaining between them. CDR1 is SEHNR, CDR2 FQNEAQ, per germline (reference sequence). The CDR3 runs 13 residues. CDR3 sequence: CASSPGPVETQYF. The CDR3 DNA follows: TGTGCCAGCAGCCCGGGGCCAGTGGAGACCCAGTACTTC.

As to this clonotype: A much larger clonotype is one base distant, so this may be a read error. The genes are TRBV5-1 and TRBJ2-5, with D perhaps TRBD1 (5 bases). Per the germline V gene, CDR1 is SGHRS and CDR2 is YFSETQ. The CDR3 length is 13 residues. The CDR3 DNA reads TGCGCCAACAGCGCGCAGGGACAAGAGACCCAGTACTTC. Its protein is CANSAQGQETQYF.

This clonotype was recorded many times. The rearrangement links TRBV5-1 to TRBJ1-1, with D perhaps matching TRBD1 (5 bases). V was shortened by 3 bases and J by 12 bases, with 18 bases between the two germline ends. CDR3 size: 13 residues. Germline-derived CDR1 and CDR2 are SGHRS and YFSETQ. CDR3 amino acids: CASSSGTDALTFF. The CDR3 DNA sequence: TGCGCCAGCAGCTCGGGGACCGACGCGTTAACTTTCTTT.

A note on this clonotype: One base separates it from a far larger clone, so it is likely a read error. This chain connects TRBV7-6 to TRBJ2-1, with D possibly TRBD2 on 5 matching bases. This CDR3 contains 20 residues. The germline CDR1 and CDR2 sequences are SGHVS and FNYEAQ. The CDR3 loop reads CASSPSGRNPGGLTYNGQFF. The CDR3 DNA is TGTGCCAGCAGCCCATCCGGACGGAACCCTGGCGGGCTTACCTACAATGGGCAGTTCTTC.

The chain carries TRBV19 and TRBJ1-2; no firm D call. The CDR3 has 12 amino acids. The V gene's germline CDR1 is LNHDA and CDR2 SQIVND (reference sequence). The V end lost 7 bases, the J end lost 6 bases, and 12 bases lay between the germline ends. The CDR3 DNA reads TGTGCCAGTATCGACGGCTTAGATGGCTACACCTTC. Amino acids: CASIDGLDGYTF.

This clonotype was detected ten times or more. V usage is TRBV12-3 or TRBV12-4 and J usage is TRBJ1-1; a weak D match, TRBD1 (6 bases). CDR3 length equals 14 residues. Trimming stripped 4 bases from V and 3 bases from J, with 12 bases between. The CDR3 DNA reads TGTGCCAGCAGTTCCTTTCAGGGGTACACTGAAGCTTTCTTT. Protein sequence: CASSSFQGYTEAFF.

Here the CDR3 reads CATRRGITSRADTQYF. In nucleotides, the CDR3 is TGTGCCACACGGCGTGGCATCACCTCTCGGGCAGATACGCAGTATTTT. The chain combines TRBV2 with TRBJ2-3; D is undetermined. Trimming removed 10 bases from V and 4 bases from J, with 24 bases in between. Germline assignment: CDR1 SNHLY and CDR2 FYNNEI. The CDR3 is made up of 16 amino acids.

Relative to its sample, this clonotype is large. The CDR3 is CASSLEPGLPYNEQFF. In DNA, the CDR3 is TGTGCCAGCAGTTTAGAGCCGGGACTGCCCTACAATGAGCAGTTCTTC. The chain uses TRBV12-3 or TRBV12-4 and TRBJ2-1, with a tentative D call TRBD2 (6 bases). The V end was cut by 1 base, the J end by 2 bases, with 12 bases between. The CDR3 extends over 16 amino acids.

This clonotype was counted only a few times. The rearrangement uses TRBV5-4 and TRBJ2-5; either TRBD1 or TRBD2 may fit D (5 bases each). CDR1 SGHNT and CDR2 YYREEE come from the germline V gene (reference sequence). The V end was cut by 2 bases, the J end by 5 bases, with 13 bases between. This CDR3 has 14 amino acids. The CDR3 sequence: CASSFWGLGETQYF. In nucleotides, the CDR3 is TGTGCCAGCAGCTTCTGGGGGTTAGGGGAGACCCAGTACTTC.

This clonotype was seen ten or more times. The gene calls are TRBV30 and TRBJ2-2; no definite D call. There are 12 residues in the CDR3. Trimming pared 4 bases from V and 0 bases from J, leaving 3 bases between. Germline CDR1 reads GTSNPN; CDR2 reads SVGIG (reference sequence). The CDR3 region has the DNA TGTGCCTGGAATGCGAACACCGGGGAGCTGTTTTTT. Translation gives CAWNANTGELFF.